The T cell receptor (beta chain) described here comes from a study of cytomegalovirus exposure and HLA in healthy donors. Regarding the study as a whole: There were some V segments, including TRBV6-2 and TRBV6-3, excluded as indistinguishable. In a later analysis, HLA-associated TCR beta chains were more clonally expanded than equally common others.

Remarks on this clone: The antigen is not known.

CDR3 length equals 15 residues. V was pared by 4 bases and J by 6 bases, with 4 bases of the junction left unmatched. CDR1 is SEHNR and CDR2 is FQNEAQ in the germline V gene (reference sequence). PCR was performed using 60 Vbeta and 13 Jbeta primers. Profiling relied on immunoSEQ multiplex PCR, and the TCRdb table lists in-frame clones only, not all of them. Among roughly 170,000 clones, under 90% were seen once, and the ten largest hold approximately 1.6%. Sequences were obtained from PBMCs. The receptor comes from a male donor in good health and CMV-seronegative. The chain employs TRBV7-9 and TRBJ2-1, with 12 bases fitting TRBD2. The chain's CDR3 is CASSSSGRAFNEQFF. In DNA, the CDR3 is TGTGCCAGCAGCTCTAGCGGGAGGGCGTTCAATGAGCAGTTCTTC.